This TCR beta chain was profiled in a study of blood T cell repertoires in COVID-19. Study at large: Material from acute and convalescent COVID-19 was sourced from the United States, Italy and Spain. Sources were T cells, B-cell-depleted T cells, or PBMCs; the material itself was cDNA or gDNA.

Germline-derived CDR1 and CDR2 are LGHNA and YSLEER. The germline V and J ends were trimmed by 1 base and 2 bases, with 11 bases remaining between them. The CDR3 is 16 residues long. Original processing notes: Quantification of nucleated cells was approximated via reference gene primer amplification. Generated by immunoSEQ multiplex PCR, the TCRdb table keeps only in-frame clones and is missing some. V, J and clone size reflect that table, while D and trimming were determined from the DNA. This sample has approximately 140,000 clones, with around 83% found just once. Material for sequencing was peripheral blood. The receptor's source is a woman between 55 and 75 years old with acute or convalescent COVID-19. This chain uses TRBV4-3 with TRBJ2-2; perhaps TRBD1 as D (5 bases). CDR3 sequence reads: CASSQVFRDNTGELFF. CDR3 nucleotides: TGCGCCAGCAGCCAAGTTTTCAGGGATAACACCGGGGAGCTGTTTTTT.